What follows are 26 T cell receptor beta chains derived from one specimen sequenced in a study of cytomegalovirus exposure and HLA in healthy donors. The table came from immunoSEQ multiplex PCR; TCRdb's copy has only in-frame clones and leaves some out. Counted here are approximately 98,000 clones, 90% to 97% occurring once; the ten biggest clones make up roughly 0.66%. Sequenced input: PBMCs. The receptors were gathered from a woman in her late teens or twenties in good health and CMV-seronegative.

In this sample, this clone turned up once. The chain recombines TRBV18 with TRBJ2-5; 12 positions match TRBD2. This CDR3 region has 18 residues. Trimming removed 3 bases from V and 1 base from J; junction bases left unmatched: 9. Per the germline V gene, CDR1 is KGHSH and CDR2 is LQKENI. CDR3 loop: CASSPRLAGATLQETQYF. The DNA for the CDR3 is TGTGCCAGCTCACCCCGACTAGCGGGGGCGACCCTCCAAGAGACCCAGTACTTC.

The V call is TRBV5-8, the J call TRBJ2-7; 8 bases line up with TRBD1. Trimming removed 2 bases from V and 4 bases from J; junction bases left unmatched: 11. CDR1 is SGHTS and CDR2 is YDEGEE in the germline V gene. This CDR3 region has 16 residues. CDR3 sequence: CASSFGTWTGLYEQYF. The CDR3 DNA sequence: TGTGCCAGCAGCTTCGGGACCTGGACAGGGCTTTACGAGCAGTACTTC.

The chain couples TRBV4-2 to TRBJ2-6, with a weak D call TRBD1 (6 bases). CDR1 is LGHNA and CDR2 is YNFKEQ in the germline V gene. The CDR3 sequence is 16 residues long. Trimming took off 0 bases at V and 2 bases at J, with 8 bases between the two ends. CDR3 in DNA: TGTGCCAGCAGCCAAGATCAGGGGACTGGGGCCAACGTCCTGACTTTC. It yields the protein CASSQDQGTGANVLTF.

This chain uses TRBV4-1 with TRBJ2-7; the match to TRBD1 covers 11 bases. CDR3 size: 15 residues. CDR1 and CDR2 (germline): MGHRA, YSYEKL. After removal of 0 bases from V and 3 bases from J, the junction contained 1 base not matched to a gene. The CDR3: CASSQEGTGGYEQYF. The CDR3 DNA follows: TGCGCCAGCAGCCAAGAAGGGACAGGGGGCTACGAGCAGTACTTC.

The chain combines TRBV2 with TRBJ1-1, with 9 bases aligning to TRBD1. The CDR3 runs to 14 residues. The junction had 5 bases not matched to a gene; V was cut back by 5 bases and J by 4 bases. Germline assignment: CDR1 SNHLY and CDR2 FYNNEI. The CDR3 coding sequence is TGTGCCAGCAGTTTACAGGGGGCGCGCACTGAAGCTTTCTTT. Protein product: CASSLQGARTEAFF. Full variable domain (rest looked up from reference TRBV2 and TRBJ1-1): EPEVTQTPSHQVTQMGQEVILRCVPISNHLYFYWYRQILGQKVEFLVSFYNNEISEKSEIFDDQFSVERPDGSNFTLKIRSTKLEDSAMYFCASSLQGARTEAFFGQGTRLTVV.

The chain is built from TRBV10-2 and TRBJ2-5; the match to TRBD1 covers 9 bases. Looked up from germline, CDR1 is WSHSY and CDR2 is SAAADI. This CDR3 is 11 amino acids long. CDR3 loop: CATGGHETQYF. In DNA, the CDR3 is TGCGCTACAGGGGGCCATGAGACCCAGTACTTC.

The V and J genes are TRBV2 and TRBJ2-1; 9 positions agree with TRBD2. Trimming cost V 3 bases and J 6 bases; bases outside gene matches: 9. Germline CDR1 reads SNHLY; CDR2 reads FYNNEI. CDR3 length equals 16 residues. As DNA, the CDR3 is TGTGCCAGCAGTGAGGTTTGGGCGGGGGGGCCCAATGAGCAGTTCTTC. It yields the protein CASSEVWAGGPNEQFF.

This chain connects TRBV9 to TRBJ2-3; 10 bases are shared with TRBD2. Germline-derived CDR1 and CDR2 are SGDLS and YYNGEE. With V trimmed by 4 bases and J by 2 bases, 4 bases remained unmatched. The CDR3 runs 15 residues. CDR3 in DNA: TGTGCCAGCAGCTTGAGCGGGGGGGTCACAGATACGCAGTATTTT. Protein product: CASSLSGGVTDTQYF.

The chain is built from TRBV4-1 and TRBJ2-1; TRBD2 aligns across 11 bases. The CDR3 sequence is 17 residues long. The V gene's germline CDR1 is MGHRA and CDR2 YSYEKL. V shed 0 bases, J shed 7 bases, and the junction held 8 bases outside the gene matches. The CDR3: CASSQEKTSGGSNEQFF. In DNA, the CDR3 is TGCGCCAGCAGCCAAGAGAAAACTAGCGGGGGTTCTAATGAGCAGTTCTTC.

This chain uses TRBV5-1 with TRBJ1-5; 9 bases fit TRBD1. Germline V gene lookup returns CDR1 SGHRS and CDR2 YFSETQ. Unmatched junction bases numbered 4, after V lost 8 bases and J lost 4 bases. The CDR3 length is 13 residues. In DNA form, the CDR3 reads TGCGCCAGTAGGACAGGGGATAATCAGCCCCAGCATTTT. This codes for CASRTGDNQPQHF.

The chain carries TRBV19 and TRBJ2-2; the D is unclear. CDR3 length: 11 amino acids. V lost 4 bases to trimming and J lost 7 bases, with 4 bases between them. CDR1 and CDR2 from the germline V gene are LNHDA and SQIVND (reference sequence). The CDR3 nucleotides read TGTGCCAGTAGTACTCTCGGGGAGCTGTTTTTT. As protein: CASSTLGELFF.

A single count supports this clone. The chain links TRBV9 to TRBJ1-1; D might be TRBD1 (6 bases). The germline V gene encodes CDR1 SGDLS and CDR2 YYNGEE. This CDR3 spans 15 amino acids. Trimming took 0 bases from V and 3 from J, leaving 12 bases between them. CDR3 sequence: CASSVGNRDDTEAFF. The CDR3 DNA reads TGTGCCAGCAGCGTAGGAAACAGGGACGACACTGAAGCTTTCTTT. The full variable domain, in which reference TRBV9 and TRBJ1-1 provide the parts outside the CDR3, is DSGVTQTPKHLITATGQRVTLRCSPRSGDLSVYWYQQSLDQGLQFLIQYYNGEERAKGNILERFSAQQFPDLHSELNLSSLELGDSALYFCASSVGNRDDTEAFFGQGTRLTVV.

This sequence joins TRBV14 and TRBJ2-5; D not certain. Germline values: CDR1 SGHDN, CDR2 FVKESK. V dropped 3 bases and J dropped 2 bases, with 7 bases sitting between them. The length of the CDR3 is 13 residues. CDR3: CASSHYPQETQYF. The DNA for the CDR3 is TGTGCCAGCAGCCACTATCCTCAAGAGACCCAGTACTTC.

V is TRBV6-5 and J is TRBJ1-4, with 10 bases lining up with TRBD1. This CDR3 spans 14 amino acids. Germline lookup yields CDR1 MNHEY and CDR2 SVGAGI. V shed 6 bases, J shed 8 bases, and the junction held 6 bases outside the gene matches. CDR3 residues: CASSWTGGDEKLFF. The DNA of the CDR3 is TGTGCCAGCAGCTGGACAGGGGGTGACGAAAAACTGTTTTTT.

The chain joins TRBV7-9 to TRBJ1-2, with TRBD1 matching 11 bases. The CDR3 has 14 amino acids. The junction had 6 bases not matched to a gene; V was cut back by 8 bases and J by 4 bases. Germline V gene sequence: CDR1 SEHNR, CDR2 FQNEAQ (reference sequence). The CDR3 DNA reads TGTGCCAGCCTCAGGACAGGGGGCCCCTATGGCTACACCTTC. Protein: CASLRTGGPYGYTF.

CDR3 protein: CASSLAPGQKEFEQYF. The CDR3 nucleotides are TGTGCCAGCAGCTTAGCCCCGGGACAGAAGGAATTCGAGCAGTACTTC. The V and J genes are TRBV7-8 and TRBJ2-7; TRBD1 matches at 7 bases. CDR3 length: 16 amino acids. The V gene end was trimmed by 0 bases and the J gene end by 6 bases; junction bases not matched to a gene: 11. Germline CDR1 is SGHVS and CDR2 is FQNEAQ.

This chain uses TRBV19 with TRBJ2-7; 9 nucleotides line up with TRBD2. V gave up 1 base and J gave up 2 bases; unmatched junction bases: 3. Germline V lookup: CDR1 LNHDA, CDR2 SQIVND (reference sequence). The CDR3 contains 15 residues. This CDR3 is CASSIAAGGTYEQYF. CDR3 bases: TGTGCCAGTAGTATAGCAGCGGGGGGTACCTACGAGCAGTACTTC.

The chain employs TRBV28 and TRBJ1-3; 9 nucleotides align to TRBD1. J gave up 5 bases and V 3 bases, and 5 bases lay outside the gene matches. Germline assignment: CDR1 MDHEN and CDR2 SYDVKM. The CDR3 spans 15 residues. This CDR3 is CASSLSGQGRNTIYF. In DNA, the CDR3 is TGTGCCAGCAGTTTGTCGGGACAGGGCAGAAACACCATATATTTT.

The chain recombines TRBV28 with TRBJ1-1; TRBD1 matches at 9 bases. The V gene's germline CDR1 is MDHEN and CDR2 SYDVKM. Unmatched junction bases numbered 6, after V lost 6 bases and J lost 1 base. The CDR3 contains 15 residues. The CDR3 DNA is TGTGCCAGCAGCACCTGGGACAGGGCGAACACTGAAGCTTTCTTT. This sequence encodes CASSTWDRANTEAFF.

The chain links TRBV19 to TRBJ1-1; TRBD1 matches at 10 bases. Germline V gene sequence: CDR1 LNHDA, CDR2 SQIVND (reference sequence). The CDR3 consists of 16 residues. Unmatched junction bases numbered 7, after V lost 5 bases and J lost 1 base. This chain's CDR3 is CASSRQGALPNTEAFF. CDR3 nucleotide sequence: TGTGCCAGTAGTCGACAGGGGGCTTTACCGAACACTGAAGCTTTCTTT.

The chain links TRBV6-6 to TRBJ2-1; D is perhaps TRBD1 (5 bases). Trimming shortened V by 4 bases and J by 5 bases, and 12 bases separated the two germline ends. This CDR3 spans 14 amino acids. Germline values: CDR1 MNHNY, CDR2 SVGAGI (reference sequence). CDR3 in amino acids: CASSSPGQDNEQFF. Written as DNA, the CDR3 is TGTGCCAGCAGTTCCCCCGGACAAGACAATGAGCAGTTCTTC.

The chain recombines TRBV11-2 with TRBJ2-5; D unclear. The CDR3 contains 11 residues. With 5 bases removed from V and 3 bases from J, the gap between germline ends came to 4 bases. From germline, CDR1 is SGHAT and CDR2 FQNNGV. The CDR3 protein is CASSPKETQYF. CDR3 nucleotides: TGTGCCAGCAGCCCCAAAGAGACCCAGTACTTC.

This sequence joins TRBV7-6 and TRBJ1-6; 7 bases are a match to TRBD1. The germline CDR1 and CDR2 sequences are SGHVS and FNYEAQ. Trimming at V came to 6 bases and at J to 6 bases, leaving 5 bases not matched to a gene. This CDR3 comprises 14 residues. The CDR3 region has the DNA TGTGCCAGCAGGAACCAGGGGGTTAATTCACCCCTCCACTTT. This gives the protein CASRNQGVNSPLHF.

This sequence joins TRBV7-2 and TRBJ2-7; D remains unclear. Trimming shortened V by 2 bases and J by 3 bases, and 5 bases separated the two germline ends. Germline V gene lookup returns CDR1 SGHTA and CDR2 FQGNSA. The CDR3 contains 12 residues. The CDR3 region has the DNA TGTGCCAGCAGCTTATACTTCTACGAGCAGTACTTC. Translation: CASSLYFYEQYF.

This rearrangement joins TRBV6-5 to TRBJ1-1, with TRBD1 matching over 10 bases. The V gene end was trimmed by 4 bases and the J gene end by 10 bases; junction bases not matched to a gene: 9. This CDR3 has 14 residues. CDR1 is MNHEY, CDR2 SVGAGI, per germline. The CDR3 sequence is CASSWTGTGEGAFF. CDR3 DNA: TGTGCCAGCAGTTGGACCGGGACAGGGGAGGGAGCTTTCTTT.

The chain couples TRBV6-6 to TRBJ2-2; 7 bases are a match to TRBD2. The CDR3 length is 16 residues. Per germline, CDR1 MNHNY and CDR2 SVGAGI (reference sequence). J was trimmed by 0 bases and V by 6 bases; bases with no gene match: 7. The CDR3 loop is CASSLLADPNTGELFF. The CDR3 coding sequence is TGTGCCAGCAGCCTTCTAGCGGACCCGAACACCGGGGAGCTGTTTTTT.